This T cell receptor beta chain was recorded in a study of PD-L1 blockade in urothelial cancer. Study overall: Per blood sample, T cells had a median of roughly 150,000.

The time point denotes: peripheral blood 6 weeks after treatment start. The patients' disease, urothelial carcinoma, was locally advanced or metastatic. On this clone itself: Antigen specificity is unknown.

Repertoires were generated with immunoSEQ multiplex PCR, while TCRdb's copy carries only in-frame clones and drops some. The data hold some 120,000 clones, with approximately 90% observed a single time. Study results and limitations: By 3 weeks, tumor-associated blood clones had expanded more in durable-benefit patients.

From germline, CDR1 is MGHRA and CDR2 YSYEKL. The CDR3 runs to 16 residues. Trimming cost V 4 bases and J 4 bases; bases outside gene matches: 12. The material sequenced was PBMCs, taken around atezolizumab (anti-PD-L1) treatment. This clonotype was sampled from a man between 60 and 75 years old with urothelial cancer. The rearrangement links TRBV4-1 to TRBJ2-7, with TRBD1 matching 8 bases. In DNA form, the CDR3 reads TGCGCCAGCAGCCGCACTTTTTCGACAGGGGATTACGAGCAGTACTTC. Translated: CASSRTFSTGDYEQYF.